The entry that follows covers one TCR beta chain sequence. This same CDR3 is encoded by further DNA sequences in the sample. This sample is part of a study of blood T cell repertoires in COVID-19. About the research overall: Nucleic acid was either cDNA or gDNA, and it came from T cells, B-cell-depleted T cells, or PBMCs.

The length of the CDR3 is 15 residues. Trimming left V 3 bases short and J 0 bases short, with 9 bases between. The germline V gene encodes CDR1 KGHSH and CDR2 LQKENI. Clones were sequenced by immunoSEQ multiplex PCR, and TCRdb holds only the in-frame ones, with some missing. The sample carries about 150,000 clones, roughly 80% recorded once. The gene calls are TRBV18 and TRBJ1-5; D is possibly TRBD1 (6 bases). The specimen was peripheral blood. The TCR was taken from a woman between 55 and 75 years old with acute or convalescent COVID-19. CDR3 region: CASSPGTNSNQPQHF. The CDR3 DNA sequence: TGTGCCAGCTCACCTGGGACAAATAGCAATCAGCCCCAGCATTTT.